The sequence of this T cell receptor beta chain was determined in a study of blood T cell repertoires in COVID-19. As for the study in general: T cells, B-cell-depleted T cells, or PBMCs supplied cDNA or gDNA.

The length of the CDR3 is 16 residues. Germline V gives CDR1 SGDLS, CDR2 YYNGEE. V lost 4 bases, J lost 4 bases, and 11 bases stayed unmatched. Original processing notes: For nucleated cells, counts were estimated from reference gene primer amplification. TCRdb's table, derived via immunoSEQ multiplex PCR, lists solely in-frame clones and lacks some. V, J and clone size derive from that table, while D and trimming were established from the DNA sequence. The sample lists more than 50,000 clones, 90% occurring once. The chain employs TRBV9 and TRBJ2-3; 8 nucleotides align to TRBD2. Sequenced: peripheral blood. The receptor was isolated from a man aged 60-69 years with active COVID-19. The CDR3 coding sequence is TGTGCCAGCAGCCCAGACAGCGGGAGAGTAGCAGATACGCAGTATTTT. Residues: CASSPDSGRVADTQYF.